This T cell receptor (beta chain) was obtained from a study of cytomegalovirus exposure and HLA in healthy donors. Primers: 60 Vbeta forward and 13 Jbeta reverse. Some clones are missing from TCRdb's copy, which holds only in-frame ones; the method was immunoSEQ multiplex PCR. The sample records about 130,000 clones, approximately 70% being singletons. Donors showed nominal health when sampled, although they likely had unrecorded immune exposures. The CDR3 loop spans 15 amino acids. Germline V gene data show CDR1 as MDHEN and CDR2 as SYDVKM. J gave up 3 bases and V 6 bases, and 6 bases lay outside the gene matches.

The sequencing input was PBMCs. The TCR comes from a human donor in good health. The chain couples TRBV28 to TRBJ1-5, with 9 bases that match TRBD1. CDR3 region: CASRPTGGNNQPQHF. The CDR3 DNA reads as TGTGCCAGCAGACCGACAGGGGGTAACAATCAGCCCCAGCATTTT. The entire variable domain, with the rest obtained from reference TRBV28 and TRBJ1-5, is as follows: DVKVTQSSRYLVKRTGEKVFLECVQDMDHENMFWYRQDPGLGLRLIYFSYDVKMKEKGDIPEGYSVSREKKERFSLILESASTNQTSMYLCASRPTGGNNQPQHFGDGTRLSIL.